The clone carrying this T cell receptor beta chain was counted ten times or more. Antigen specificity is unknown. CDR1 and CDR2 (germline): SEHNR, FQNEAQ (reference sequence). This CDR3 is built from 16 residues. V lost 4 bases and J lost 3; bases outside the gene matches: 4. Moderate-to-severe activity, CAS ≥3, NOSPECS ≥4 and a duration under 3 months were seen in donors with ophthalmopathy. This sample was included in a study of Graves' ophthalmopathy and Graves' hyperthyroidism. Study-wide points: Both a 70.59% sensitivity and an approximately 72% specificity characterized the model's predictions of ophthalmopathy progression. Also, most clonotypes expanded in the thyroid above 0.001 frequency appeared in blood.

RNA transcripts provided the template for amplifying TCR beta CDR3 regions. First-round RT-PCR relied on HTBI primers, and a second-round multiplex PCR came next. TCRdb re-called the multiplex PCR reads with MiXCR, one entry per CDR3 protein. The table has approximately 210,000 distinct CDR3 sequences, approximately 28% seen once; the top ten hold approximately 9%. The sequence derives from a man between 50 and 59 years old with Graves' ophthalmopathy. Sequencing was done on a sample of peripheral blood. The rearrangement links TRBV7-9 to TRBJ2-5, with 14 bases that match TRBD2. The CDR3 DNA sequence: TGTGCCAGCAGCTCCCGGACTAGCGGGAGGAAAGAGACCCAGTACTTC. Translated, it gives CASSSRTSGRKETQYF.